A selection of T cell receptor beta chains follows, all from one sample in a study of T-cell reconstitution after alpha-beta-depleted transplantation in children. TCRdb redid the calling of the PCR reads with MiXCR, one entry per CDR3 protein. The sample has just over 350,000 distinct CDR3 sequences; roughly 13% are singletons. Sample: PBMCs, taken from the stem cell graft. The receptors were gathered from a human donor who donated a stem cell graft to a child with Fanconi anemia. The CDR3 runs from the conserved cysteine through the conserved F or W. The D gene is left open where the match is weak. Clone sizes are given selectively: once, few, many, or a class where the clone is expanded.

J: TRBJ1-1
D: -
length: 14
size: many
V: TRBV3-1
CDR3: CASSQDPMNTEAFF
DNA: TGTGCCAGCAGCCAAGACCCCATGAACACTGAAGCTTTCTTT

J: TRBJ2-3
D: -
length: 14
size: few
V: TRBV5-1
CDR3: CASSLVAASDTQYF
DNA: TGCGCCAGCAGCTTGGTGGCAGCGTCCGATACGCAGTATTTT

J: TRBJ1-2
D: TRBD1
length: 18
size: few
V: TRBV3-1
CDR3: CASSQALGDREQLYGYTF
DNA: TGTGCCAGCAGCCAAGCTCTGGGAGACAGGGAGCAACTCTATGGCTACACCTTC

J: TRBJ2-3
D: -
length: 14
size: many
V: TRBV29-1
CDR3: CSVEDPHSTDTQYF
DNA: TGCAGCGTTGAAGATCCCCACAGCACAGATACGCAGTATTTT

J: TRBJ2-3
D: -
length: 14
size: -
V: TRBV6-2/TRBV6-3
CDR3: CASKGLPSADTQYF
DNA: TGTGCCAGCAAGGGACTTCCTTCGGCAGATACGCAGTATTTT

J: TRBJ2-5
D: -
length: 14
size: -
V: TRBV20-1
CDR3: CSARDRMGAETQYF
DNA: TGCAGTGCTAGAGATCGGATGGGGGCGGAGACCCAGTACTTC

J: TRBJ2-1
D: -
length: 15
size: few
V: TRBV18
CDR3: CASSPPVLAYNEQFF
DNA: TGTGCCAGCTCACCACCAGTCCTAGCCTACAATGAGCAGTTCTTC

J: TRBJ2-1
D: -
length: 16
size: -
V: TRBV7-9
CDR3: CASSLVEQVLYNEQFF
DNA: TGTGCCAGCAGCTTAGTTGAACAGGTACTCTACAATGAGCAGTTCTTC

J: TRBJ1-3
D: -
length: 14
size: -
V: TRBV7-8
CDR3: CASSLANSGNTIYF
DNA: TGTGCCAGCAGCTTAGCGAATTCAGGAAACACCATATATTTT

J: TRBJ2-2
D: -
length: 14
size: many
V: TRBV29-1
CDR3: CSVVKGVNTGELFF
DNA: TGCAGCGTCGTTAAGGGGGTTAACACCGGGGAGCTGTTTTTT

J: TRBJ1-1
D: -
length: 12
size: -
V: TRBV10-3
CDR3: CAIRGTLNEAFF
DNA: TGTGCCATCAGGGGGACCCTGAATGAAGCTTTCTTT

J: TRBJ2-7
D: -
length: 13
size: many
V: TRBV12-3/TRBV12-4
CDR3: CASSLLNGYEQYF
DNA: TGTGCCAGCAGTTTATTAAATGGGTACGAGCAGTACTTC

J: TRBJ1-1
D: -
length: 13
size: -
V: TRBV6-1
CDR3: CASTRALNTEAFF
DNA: TGTGCCAGCACCAGGGCCTTGAACACTGAAGCTTTCTTT

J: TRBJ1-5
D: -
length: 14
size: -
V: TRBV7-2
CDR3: CASSLVGRLGPQHF
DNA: TGTGCCAGCAGCTTAGTAGGTCGGTTAGGGCCCCAGCATTTT

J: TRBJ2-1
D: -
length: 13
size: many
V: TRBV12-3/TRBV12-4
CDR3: CASSLYDDNEQFF
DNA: TGTGCCAGCAGCCTTTACGACGACAATGAGCAGTTCTTC

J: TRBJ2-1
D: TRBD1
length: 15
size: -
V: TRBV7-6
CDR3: CASSWDRALYNEQFF
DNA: TGTGCCAGCAGCTGGGACAGGGCGCTTTACAATGAGCAGTTCTTC

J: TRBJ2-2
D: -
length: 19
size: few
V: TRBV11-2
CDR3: CASSLGSFFLPKRTGELFF
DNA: TGTGCCAGCAGCTTAGGGTCTTTCTTTCTCCCAAAGCGTACCGGGGAGCTGTTTTTT

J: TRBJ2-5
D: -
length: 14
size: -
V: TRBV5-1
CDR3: CASSLYRAWETQYF
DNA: TGCGCCAGCAGCTTGTATCGGGCTTGGGAGACCCAGTACTTC

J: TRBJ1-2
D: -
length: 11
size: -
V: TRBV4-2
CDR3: CASQSGHGYTF
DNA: TGTGCCAGCCAAAGTGGTCATGGCTACACCTTC

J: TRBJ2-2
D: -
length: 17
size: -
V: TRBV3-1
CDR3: CASSHLGGGALTGELFF
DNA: TGTGCCAGCAGCCATTTAGGGGGAGGGGCGCTAACCGGGGAGCTGTTTTTT

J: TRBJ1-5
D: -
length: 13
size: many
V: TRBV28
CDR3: CASSFEGNQPQHF
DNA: TGTGCCAGCAGTTTCGAGGGAAATCAGCCCCAGCATTTT

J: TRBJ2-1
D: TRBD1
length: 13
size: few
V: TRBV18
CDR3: CASSPTGYGEQFF
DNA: TGTGCCAGCTCTCCGACAGGGTACGGTGAGCAGTTCTTC

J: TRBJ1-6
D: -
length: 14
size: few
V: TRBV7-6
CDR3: CASSLGEGGSPLHF
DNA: TGTGCCAGCAGCTTAGGAGAAGGGGGTTCACCCCTCCACTTT

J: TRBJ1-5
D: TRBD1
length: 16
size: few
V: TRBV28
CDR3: CASSFWDSVLGTPQHF
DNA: TGTGCCAGCAGTTTTTGGGACAGCGTCCTCGGGACGCCCCAGCATTTT

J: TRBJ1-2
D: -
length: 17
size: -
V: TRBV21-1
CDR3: CASSKSVQGVLEGGYTF
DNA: TGTGCCAGCAGCAAATCCGTGCAGGGGGTACTAGAGGGTGGCTACACCTTC

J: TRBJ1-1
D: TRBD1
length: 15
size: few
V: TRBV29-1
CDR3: CSVSSGGVWNTEAFF
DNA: TGCAGCGTTTCCTCAGGGGGCGTATGGAACACTGAAGCTTTCTTT

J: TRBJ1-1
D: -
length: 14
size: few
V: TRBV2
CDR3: CASSERRSRTEAFF
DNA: TGTGCCAGCAGTGAAAGGAGGAGCCGCACTGAAGCTTTCTTT

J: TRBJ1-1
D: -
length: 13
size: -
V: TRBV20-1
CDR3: CSAKGRRDTEAFF
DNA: TGCAGTGCTAAGGGACGTCGGGACACTGAAGCTTTCTTT

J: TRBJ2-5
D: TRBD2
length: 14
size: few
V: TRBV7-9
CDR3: CASSGGGRVETQYF
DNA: TGTGCCAGCAGCGGCGGGGGTAGGGTAGAGACCCAGTACTTC

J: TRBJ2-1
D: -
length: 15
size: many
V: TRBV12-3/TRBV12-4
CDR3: CASSSRQVLGSEQFF
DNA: TGTGCCAGCAGTTCTCGACAGGTTTTAGGCAGTGAGCAGTTCTTC

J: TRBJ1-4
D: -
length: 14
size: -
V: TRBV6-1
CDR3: CASSETEASEKLFF
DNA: TGTGCCAGCAGTGAAACTGAGGCGAGTGAAAAACTGTTTTTT

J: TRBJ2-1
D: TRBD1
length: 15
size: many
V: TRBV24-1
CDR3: CATSDPGQGNQEQFF
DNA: TGTGCCACCAGTGACCCGGGACAGGGAAATCAGGAGCAGTTCTTC

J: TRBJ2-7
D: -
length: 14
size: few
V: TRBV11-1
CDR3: CASSREDSSYEQYF
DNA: TGTGCCAGCAGCCGGGAGGACAGCTCCTACGAGCAGTACTTC

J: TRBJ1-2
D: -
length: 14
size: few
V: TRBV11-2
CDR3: CASSLGGTSEGYTF
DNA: TGTGCCAGCAGCTTAGGGGGGACCTCTGAGGGCTACACCTTC

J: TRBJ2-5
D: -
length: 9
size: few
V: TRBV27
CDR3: CASGRTQYF
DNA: TGTGCCAGCGGCCGGACCCAGTACTTC

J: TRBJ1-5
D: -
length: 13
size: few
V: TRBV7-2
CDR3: CASSLNGDQPQHF
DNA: TGTGCCAGCAGCTTAAATGGAGATCAGCCCCAGCATTTT

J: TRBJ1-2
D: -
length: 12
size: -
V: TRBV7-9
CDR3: CAAHRLNYGYTF
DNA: TGTGCCGCGCACAGGTTAAACTATGGCTACACCTTC

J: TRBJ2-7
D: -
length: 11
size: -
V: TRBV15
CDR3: CATGILNEQYF
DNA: TGTGCCACCGGGATCTTGAACGAGCAGTACTTC

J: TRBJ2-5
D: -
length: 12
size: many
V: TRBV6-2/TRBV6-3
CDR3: CASSYGGETQYF
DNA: TGTGCCAGCAGTTACGGTGGGGAGACCCAGTACTTC

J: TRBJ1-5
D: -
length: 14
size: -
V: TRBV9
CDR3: CASSPYNSNQPQHF
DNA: TGTGCCAGCAGCCCTTACAATAGCAATCAGCCCCAGCATTTT

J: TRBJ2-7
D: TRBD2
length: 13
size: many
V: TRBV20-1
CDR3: CSAGTSGYYEQYF
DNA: TGCAGTGCGGGGACTAGCGGTTACTACGAGCAGTACTTC

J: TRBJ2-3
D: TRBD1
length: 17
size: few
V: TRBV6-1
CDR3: CASSLRDQGVVADTQYF
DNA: TGTGCCAGCAGTCTAAGAGACCAGGGGGTGGTGGCAGATACGCAGTATTTT

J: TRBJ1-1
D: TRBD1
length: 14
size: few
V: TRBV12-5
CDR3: CASGLGQGSTEAFF
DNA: TGTGCTAGTGGTTTGGGACAGGGTTCCACTGAAGCTTTCTTT

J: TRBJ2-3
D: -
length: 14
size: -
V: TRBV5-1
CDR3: CASSFQPNADTQYF
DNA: TGCGCCAGCAGCTTCCAACCCAACGCAGATACGCAGTATTTT

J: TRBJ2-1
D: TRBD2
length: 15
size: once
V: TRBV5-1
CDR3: CASSLVLAGGDEQFF
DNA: TGCGCCAGCAGCTTGGTCCTAGCGGGGGGAGATGAGCAGTTCTTC

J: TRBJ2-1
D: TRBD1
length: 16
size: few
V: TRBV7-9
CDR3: CASSPYHSGQGDEQFF
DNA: TGTGCCAGCAGTCCCTACCATTCCGGACAGGGCGATGAGCAGTTCTTC

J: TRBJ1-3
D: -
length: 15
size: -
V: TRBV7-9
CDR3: CASSFPGSSGNTIYF
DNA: TGTGCCAGCAGCTTTCCAGGGAGCTCTGGAAACACCATATATTTT

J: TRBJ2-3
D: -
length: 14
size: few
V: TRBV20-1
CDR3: CSASPLQGRDTQYF
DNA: TGCAGTGCTAGTCCCCTACAAGGACGAGATACGCAGTATTTT

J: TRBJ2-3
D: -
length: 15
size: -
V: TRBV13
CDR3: CASSLFGKRADTQYF
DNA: TGTGCCAGCAGCTTATTCGGGAAAAGGGCAGATACGCAGTATTTT

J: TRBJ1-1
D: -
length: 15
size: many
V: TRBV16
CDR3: CASSPIRSRATEAFF
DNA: TGTGCCAGCAGCCCCATTCGTAGTAGGGCCACTGAAGCTTTCTTT

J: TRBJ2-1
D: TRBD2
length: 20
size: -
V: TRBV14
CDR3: CASSQEGVAGGRHPGNEQFF
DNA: TGTGCCAGCAGCCAAGAAGGAGTAGCGGGGGGTCGTCACCCTGGCAATGAGCAGTTCTTC

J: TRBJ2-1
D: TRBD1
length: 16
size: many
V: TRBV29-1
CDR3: CSVEGGTASSYNEQFF
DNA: TGCAGCGTTGAAGGTGGGACAGCGAGCTCCTACAATGAGCAGTTCTTC

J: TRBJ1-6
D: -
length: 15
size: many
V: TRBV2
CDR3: CASSEIPGSNSPLHF
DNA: TGTGCCAGCAGTGAAATCCCGGGTTCAAATTCACCCCTCCACTTT

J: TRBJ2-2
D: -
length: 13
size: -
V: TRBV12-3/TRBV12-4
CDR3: CASTTRGTGELFF
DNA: TGTGCCAGCACCACTCGAGGGACCGGGGAGCTGTTTTTT

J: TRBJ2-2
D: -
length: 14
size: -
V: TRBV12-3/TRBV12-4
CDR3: CASSFLGGTGELFF
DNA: TGTGCCAGCAGTTTCCTCGGGGGCACCGGGGAGCTGTTTTTT

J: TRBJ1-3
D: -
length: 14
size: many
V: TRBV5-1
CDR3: CASSLEASGNTIYF
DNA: TGCGCCAGCAGCTTGGAGGCCTCTGGAAACACCATATATTTT

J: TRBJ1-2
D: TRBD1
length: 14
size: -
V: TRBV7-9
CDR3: CASSFGQGSYGYTF
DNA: TGTGCCAGCAGCTTTGGACAGGGCAGCTATGGCTACACCTTC